This T cell receptor (beta chain) stems from a study of vaccination and CD4 T cells after COVID-19. Overall study: Six men and four women formed the convalescents, two being Hispanic. Blood was drawn a median around 70 days post second dose, range 14 to 241. Study results and limitations: The great majority, 304 of 307 vaccine-specific clones, proved spike mono-reactive in convalescent patients.

Regarding this clonotype: Its matching antigen is unknown.

TCRdb reanalysed the PCR reads using MiXCR and keeps one entry per CDR3 protein. The sample consists of some 18,000 distinct CDR3 sequences, 55% to 80% of them appearing once. US Alpha, Beta and Delta variants postdated the positive PCR dates, which ran from March to December 2020. This CDR3 spans 14 amino acids. CDR1 is LNHDA and CDR2 is SQIVND in the germline V gene (reference sequence). V lost 5 bases, J lost 5 bases, and 6 bases stayed unmatched. The clonotype was recovered from a human donor who had recovered from COVID-19. V usage is TRBV19 and J usage is TRBJ2-1; 7 nucleotides agree with TRBD2. The input for sequencing was CD4+ T cells from blood, taken after SARS-CoV-2 vaccination. DNA of the CDR3: TGTGCCAGTAGTTTGTGGACTAGTGACAATGAGCAGTTCTTC. This encodes CASSLWTSDNEQFF.